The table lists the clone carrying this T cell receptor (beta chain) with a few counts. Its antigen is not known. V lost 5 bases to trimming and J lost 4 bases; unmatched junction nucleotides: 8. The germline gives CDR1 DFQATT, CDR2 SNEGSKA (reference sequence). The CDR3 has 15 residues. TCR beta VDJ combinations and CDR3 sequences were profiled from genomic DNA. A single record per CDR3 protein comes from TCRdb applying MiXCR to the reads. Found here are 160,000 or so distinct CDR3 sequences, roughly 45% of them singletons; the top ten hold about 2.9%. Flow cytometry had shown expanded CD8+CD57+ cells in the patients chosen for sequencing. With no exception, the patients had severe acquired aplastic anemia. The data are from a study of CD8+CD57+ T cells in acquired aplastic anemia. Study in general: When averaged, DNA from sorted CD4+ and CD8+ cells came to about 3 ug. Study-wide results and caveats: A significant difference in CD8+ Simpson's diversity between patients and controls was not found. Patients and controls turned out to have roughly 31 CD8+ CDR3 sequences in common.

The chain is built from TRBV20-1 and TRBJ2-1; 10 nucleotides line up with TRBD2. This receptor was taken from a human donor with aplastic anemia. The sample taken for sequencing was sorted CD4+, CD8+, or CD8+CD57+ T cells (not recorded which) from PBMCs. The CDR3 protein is CSAAQGTSDYNEQFF. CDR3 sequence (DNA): TGCAGTGCTGCCCAAGGGACTAGCGATTACAATGAGCAGTTCTTC.